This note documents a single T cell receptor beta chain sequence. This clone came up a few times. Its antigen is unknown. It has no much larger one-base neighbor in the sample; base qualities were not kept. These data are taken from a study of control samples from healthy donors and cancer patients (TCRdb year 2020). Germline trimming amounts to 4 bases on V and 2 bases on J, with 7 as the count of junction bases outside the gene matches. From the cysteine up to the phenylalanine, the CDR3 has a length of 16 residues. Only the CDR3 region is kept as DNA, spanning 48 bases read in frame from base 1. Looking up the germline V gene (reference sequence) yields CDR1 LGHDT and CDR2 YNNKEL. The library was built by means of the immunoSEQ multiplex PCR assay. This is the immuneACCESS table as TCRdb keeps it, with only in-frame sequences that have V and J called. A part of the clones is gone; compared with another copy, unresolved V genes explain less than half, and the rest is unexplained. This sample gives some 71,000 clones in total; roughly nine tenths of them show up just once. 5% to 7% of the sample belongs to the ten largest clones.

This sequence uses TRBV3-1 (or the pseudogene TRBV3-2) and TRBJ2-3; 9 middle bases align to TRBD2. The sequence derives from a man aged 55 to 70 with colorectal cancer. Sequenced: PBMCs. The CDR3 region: CASSLVAGEVTDTQYF. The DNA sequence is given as TGTGCCAGCAGCCTCGTAGCGGGGGAAGTCACAGATACGCAGTATTTT.